The next 28 T cell receptor beta chains were all read from a single sample in a study of early T cells in non-severe SARS-CoV-2 infection. TCRdb reanalysed the 5' RACE reads using MiXCR and keeps one entry per CDR3 protein. This sample carries approximately 76,000 distinct CDR3 sequences, 11% to 15% of them seen once, and the ten largest clones take 3%. Specimen: whole blood. These receptors all come from an adult who was a healthcare worker with PCR-confirmed SARS-CoV-2 infection or an uninfected control (not recorded which).

This clonotype was seen many times. The chain joins TRBV7-2 to TRBJ2-7, with D perhaps matching TRBD1 or TRBD2 (5 bases each). Trimming removed 5 bases at V and 2 bases at J, with 16 bases between. The CDR3 totals 15 residues. Looked up from germline, CDR1 is SGHTA and CDR2 is FQGNSA. The CDR3 protein is CASSPRVLAPYEQYF. The CDR3 region has the DNA TGTGCCAGCAGCCCCAGGGTGTTAGCGCCCTACGAGCAGTACTTC.

The V gene is TRBV7-2, the J gene TRBJ1-1; D unresolved. Germline V gene data show CDR1 as SGHTA and CDR2 as FQGNSA. V was clipped by 1 base and J by 0 bases, with 12 bases between them. This CDR3 is built from 16 residues. CDR3 nucleotide sequence: TGTGCCAGCAGCTTAGGCGTAGGGCTAATGAACACTGAAGCTTTCTTT. Its protein is CASSLGVGLMNTEAFF.

This clonotype was counted ten times or more. The CDR3 here is CSASGGRDSYEQYF. The CDR3 DNA is TGCAGTGCTAGTGGTGGTAGAGACTCCTACGAGCAGTACTTC. The chain joins TRBV20-1 to TRBJ2-7; D ambiguous. Trimming cost V 3 bases and J 0 bases, with 12 bases left between them. The length of the CDR3 is 14 residues. Germline CDR1 is DFQATT and CDR2 is SNEGSKA (reference sequence).

The J gene is TRBJ1-4, the V gene TRBV19, with D uncertain. With 9 bases removed from V and 0 bases from J, the gap between germline ends came to 14 bases. CDR3 length equals 15 residues. Germline lookup yields CDR1 LNHDA and CDR2 SQIVND (reference sequence). The DNA for the CDR3 is TGTGCCAGCTCCGTTGACGAGGCAACTAATGAAAAACTGTTTTTT. This encodes CASSVDEATNEKLFF.

The sample holds a few counts of this clonotype. The CDR3 reads CASSYSPQDIYEQYF. In nucleotides, the CDR3 is TGTGCCAGCAGTTACTCGCCACAGGACATCTACGAGCAGTACTTC. This chain uses TRBV6-5 with TRBJ2-7; maybe TRBD1 (5 bases). CDR1 is MNHEY and CDR2 is SVGAGI in the germline V gene. The CDR3 is made up of 15 amino acids. Trimming shortened V by 0 bases and J by 3 bases, and 12 bases separated the two germline ends.

Only a few counts were recorded for this clonotype. This sequence joins TRBV11-1 and TRBJ2-7, with 9 bases aligning to TRBD1. With 3 bases clipped from V and 3 bases from J, the junction kept 6 bases outside the gene matches. Germline-derived CDR1 and CDR2 are SGHAT and FQDESV (reference sequence). The length of the CDR3 is 15 residues. Here the CDR3 reads CASSFPGQGFYEQYF. The CDR3 bases are TGTGCCAGCAGCTTCCCGGGACAGGGTTTCTACGAGCAGTACTTC.

Only a few counts were recorded for this clonotype. For the CDR3, the DNA is TGTGCCAGCAGTCTACCCCAGGGGGGGGGCTACAATGAGCAGTTCTTC. It translates to CASSLPQGGGYNEQFF. This chain joins TRBV27 and TRBJ2-1; perhaps D is TRBD1 or TRBD2 (7 bases each). V shed 5 bases and J shed 3 bases, with 17 bases lying between them. The CDR3 spans 16 residues. The germline CDR1 and CDR2 sequences are MNHEY and SMNVEV (reference sequence).

There are a few counts of this clonotype. J is TRBJ2-1 and V is TRBV24-1; D unclear. Germline V lookup: CDR1 KGHDR, CDR2 SFDVKD. The CDR3 has 14 residues. Trimming cost V 3 bases and J 4 bases, with 9 bases left between them. In DNA form, the CDR3 reads TGTGCCACCAGTGATGGTAGCAAGTACAATGAGCAGTTCTTC. This codes for CATSDGSKYNEQFF.

This clonotype was picked up a small number of times. V gene TRBV27 combines with J gene TRBJ1-2; TRBD1 matches at 11 bases. Per germline, CDR1 MNHEY and CDR2 SMNVEV (reference sequence). The CDR3 spans 14 residues. V lost 3 bases to trimming and J lost 4 bases; unmatched junction nucleotides: 1. This CDR3 reads CASSFGTGGYGYTF. In DNA form, the CDR3 reads TGTGCCAGCAGTTTCGGGACAGGGGGCTATGGCTACACCTTC.

This clonotype has at least ten counts. The J gene is TRBJ2-2, the V gene TRBV4-1; TRBD1 might be the D (5 bases). The V gene's germline CDR1 is MGHRA and CDR2 YSYEKL. This CDR3 has 16 residues. Trimming took 3 bases from V and 5 from J, leaving 16 bases between them. The CDR3 DNA sequence: TGCGCCAGCAGCCAGCCTAGTGGGGCAGGTACCGGGGAGCTGTTTTTT. Its protein is CASSQPSGAGTGELFF.

This clonotype occurred many times. The chain employs TRBV27 and TRBJ2-7; 7 positions match TRBD1. Germline V gene lookup returns CDR1 MNHEY and CDR2 SMNVEV (reference sequence). Trimming cost V 6 bases and J 0 bases; bases outside gene matches: 5. This CDR3 region has 14 residues. CDR3 DNA sequence: TGTGCCAGCAGCTCCGGGACAGCCTCCTACGAGCAGTACTTC. This encodes CASSSGTASYEQYF.

Many counts were recorded for this clonotype. This sequence joins TRBV7-6 and TRBJ2-2; TRBD2 matches 9 bases. The V gene's germline CDR1 is SGHVS and CDR2 FNYEAQ. The CDR3 is 19 residues long. The V and J ends lost 2 bases and 6 bases, in that order; junction bases with no gene match: 16. CDR3 loop: CASSLRALGVAGDPGELFF. CDR3 nucleotide sequence: TGTGCCAGCAGCTTAAGAGCGTTAGGAGTAGCGGGAGACCCCGGGGAGCTGTTTTTT.

This clonotype has a count of ten or more. This chain joins TRBV29-1 and TRBJ1-1; D is uncertain. V lost 3 bases and J 5 bases, leaving 7 bases between the germline ends. The CDR3 contains 11 residues. Germline V gene data show CDR1 as SQVTM and CDR2 as ANQGSEA. The CDR3 reads CSVEVPTEAFF. As DNA, the CDR3 is TGCAGCGTTGAGGTACCTACTGAAGCTTTCTTT.

The chain is built from TRBV4-1 and TRBJ2-7; TRBD2 matches at 8 bases. Per the germline V gene, CDR1 is MGHRA and CDR2 is YSYEKL. V was clipped by 2 bases and J by 0 bases; unmatched bases: 6. CDR3 size: 16 residues. Here the CDR3 reads CASSQTILAASYEQYF. Written as DNA, the CDR3 is TGCGCCAGCAGCCAAACTATACTAGCGGCCTCCTACGAGCAGTACTTC.

The table lists this clonotype with a few counts. The chain uses TRBV7-8 and TRBJ2-1; perhaps TRBD1 as D (6 bases). With 0 bases removed from V and 9 bases from J, the gap between germline ends came to 12 bases. Germline V CDR1 and CDR2: SGHVS, FQNEAQ. The CDR3 extends over 14 amino acids. The CDR3 DNA reads as TGTGCCAGCAGCTTAGCGGGGGCGCCGGGTGAGCAGTTCTTC. This translates into CASSLAGAPGEQFF.

In its sample, this clonotype was seen a few times. A clone one base away is much larger, so this may be a read error. This chain uses TRBV27 with TRBJ2-1; D gene ambiguous. The ends were cut back, 4 bases at V and 4 bases at J, with 5 bases in the middle. The CDR3 is made up of 12 amino acids. Germline CDR1 reads MNHEY; CDR2 reads SMNVEV (reference sequence). CDR3 DNA: TGTGCCAGCAGTTCTGGATACAATGAGCAGTTCTTC. This translates into CASSSGYNEQFF.

This clonotype came up many times. V gene TRBV11-2 combines with J gene TRBJ2-1, with D perhaps matching TRBD2 (5 bases). The ends were cut back, 3 bases at V and 3 bases at J, with 18 bases in the middle. Germline CDR1 is SGHAT and CDR2 is FQNNGV. The CDR3 covers 17 residues. CDR3 bases: TGTGCCAGCAGCTTGGGAGCGACCAATAGGATCTACAATGAGCAGTTCTTC. Protein sequence: CASSLGATNRIYNEQFF.

The table lists this clonotype with many counts. This sequence joins TRBV29-1 and TRBJ2-7; D could derive from TRBD1 or TRBD2 (5 bases each). Germline assignment: CDR1 SQVTM and CDR2 ANQGSEA. CDR3 length equals 12 residues. The V end was cut by 4 bases, the J end by 3 bases, with 10 bases between. The CDR3 DNA follows: TGCAGCGTTGGCCGGGACGGCTACGAGCAGTACTTC. Protein: CSVGRDGYEQYF.

This clonotype was counted many times. This chain links TRBV18 with TRBJ2-7; D perhaps matches TRBD1 (5 bases). With 2 bases removed from V and 4 bases from J, the gap between germline ends came to 12 bases. Germline CDR1 is KGHSH and CDR2 is LQKENI. This CDR3 region has 14 residues. CDR3 DNA: TGTGCCAGCTCACCATCAAAGGGGTGGTACGAGCAGTACTTC. Its protein product is CASSPSKGWYEQYF.

Comments on this clonotype: A much more abundant neighbour one base away suggests this may be a read error. The chain uses TRBV27 and TRBJ1-2, with D unresolved. Germline CDR1 reads MNHEY; CDR2 reads SMNVEV (reference sequence). The CDR3 consists of 9 residues. The CDR3 sequence: CPSPNGYTF. CDR3 in DNA: TGTCCCAGCCCTAATGGCTACACCTTC.

The J gene is TRBJ2-7, the V gene TRBV5-1, with D maybe TRBD1 (6 bases). This CDR3 has 14 residues. The germline V gene has CDR1 SGHRS and CDR2 YFSETQ. V lost 4 bases to trimming and J lost 5 bases, with 16 bases between them. The CDR3 DNA reads TGCGCCAGCAGCGTAACCGGGACAAGCGACGAGCAGTACTTC. This translates into CASSVTGTSDEQYF.

V is TRBV6-1 and J is TRBJ2-5; D gene unclear. Germline V gene data show CDR1 as MNHNS and CDR2 as SASEGT. This CDR3 region has 11 residues. With 6 bases removed from V and 9 bases from J, the gap between germline ends came to 11 bases. The CDR3 nucleotides are TGTGCCAGCAGGACCCCAGGCCCCCAGTACTTC. It translates to CASRTPGPQYF.

Many counts were recorded for this clonotype. V usage is TRBV6-2 or TRBV6-3 and J usage is TRBJ2-5, with 7 bases lining up with TRBD1. This CDR3 spans 15 amino acids. In germline, CDR1 is MNHEY, CDR2 SVGEGT. V shed 6 bases and J 5 bases; nucleotides not matched to a gene: 12. The CDR3, as DNA: TGTGCCAGCAGATACAGGGGCGCAACCCCCGAGACCCAGTACTTC. Amino acid sequence: CASRYRGATPETQYF.

In this sample, this clonotype turned up a few times. This chain connects TRBV5-6 to TRBJ1-6, with unresolved D. V lost 0 bases and J 7 bases, leaving 11 bases between the germline ends. The CDR3 sequence is 15 residues long. Looked up from germline, CDR1 is SGHDT and CDR2 is YYEEEE. The CDR3, as DNA: TGTGCCAGCAGCTTGGGGGGAGTAGAGAATTCACCCCTCCACTTT. The encoded protein is CASSLGGVENSPLHF. The full variable domain, rest sourced from reference TRBV5-6 and TRBJ1-6, is DAGVTQSPTHLIKTRGQQVTLRCSPKSGHDTVSWYQQALGQGPQFIFQYYEEEERQRGNFPDRFSGHQFPNYSSELNVNALLLGDSALYLCASSLGGVENSPLHFGNGTRLTVT.

CDR3 loop: CSADPNTEAFF. DNA of the CDR3: TGCAGCGCGGACCCGAACACTGAAGCTTTCTTT. V gene TRBV29-1 combines with J gene TRBJ1-1; unclear D gene. The CDR3 is made up of 11 amino acids. The germline V gene encodes CDR1 SQVTM and CDR2 ANQGSEA. Trimming took off 7 bases at V and 1 base at J, with 7 bases between the two ends. The full variable domain, its missing parts supplied by reference TRBV29-1 and TRBJ1-1, is SAVISQKPSRDICQRGTSLTIQCQVDSQVTMMFWYRQQPGQSLTLIATANQGSEATYESGFVIDKFPISRPNLTFSTLTVSNMSPEDSSIYLCSADPNTEAFFGQGTRLTVV.

The chain links TRBV5-1 to TRBJ2-2; TRBD1 is a possible D gene (5 bases). CDR1 is SGHRS and CDR2 is YFSETQ in the germline V gene. Trimming stripped 2 bases from V and 6 bases from J, with 11 bases between. The CDR3 runs to 14 residues. The CDR3, as DNA: TGCGCCAGCAGCTTCCAGGGATTGGCCGGGGAGCTGTTTTTT. This codes for CASSFQGLAGELFF.

This rearrangement joins TRBV25-1 to TRBJ2-6; a possible D gene is TRBD2 (5 bases). Looked up from germline, CDR1 is MGHDK and CDR2 is SYGVNS. The CDR3 has 18 amino acids. V dropped 1 base and J dropped 8 bases, with 21 bases sitting between them. CDR3: CASSESNVALDGTNVLTF. The DNA of the CDR3 is TGTGCCAGCAGTGAATCTAATGTGGCCCTGGACGGGACCAACGTCCTGACTTTC.

This clonotype was observed many times. The chain links TRBV5-4 to TRBJ1-5; D perhaps matches TRBD1 (6 bases). V was shortened by 3 bases and J by 2 bases, with 9 bases between the two germline ends. This CDR3 contains 14 residues. Germline lookup yields CDR1 SGHNT and CDR2 YYREEE (reference sequence). The CDR3 bases are TGTGCCAGCAGCTCTACAGGGCGCAATCAGCCCCAGCATTTT. This encodes CASSSTGRNQPQHF.